Presented here are 3 T cell receptor beta chains from one specimen sequenced in a study of blood T cell repertoires in COVID-19. Assay used: immunoSEQ multiplex PCR; TCRdb lists only in-frame clones, some missing. The sample lists about 260,000 clones, 70% to 90% occurring once. Sample: peripheral blood. These receptor sequences come from a human donor in a cohort sampled during active COVID-19.

This chain connects TRBV6-5 to TRBJ1-2; perhaps TRBD1 as D (5 bases). The length of the CDR3 is 12 residues. Trimming removed 6 bases from V and 7 bases from J, with 12 bases in between. Looked up from germline, CDR1 is MNHEY and CDR2 is SVGAGI. The chain's CDR3 is CASSPPQGGYTF. The CDR3 bases are TGTGCCAGCAGCCCCCCGCAGGGTGGCTACACCTTC.

The chain carries TRBV14 and TRBJ1-2; D perhaps matches TRBD1 (5 bases). The germline V gene encodes CDR1 SGHDN and CDR2 FVKESK. Trimming took off 4 bases at V and 2 bases at J, with 14 bases between the two ends. The CDR3 has 15 residues. Here the CDR3 reads CASSPSGLNNYGYTF. The CDR3 bases are TGTGCCAGCAGCCCTTCGGGACTAAACAACTATGGCTACACCTTC.

The chain uses TRBV7-9 and TRBJ2-7, with TRBD1 as a possible D gene (5 bases). V lost 1 base, J lost 4 bases, and 8 bases lay in between. This CDR3 has 13 amino acids. CDR1 and CDR2 (germline): SEHNR, FQNEAQ (reference sequence). CDR3 sequence (DNA): TGTGCCAGCAGCTTAGAGACAGCTTACGAGCAGTACTTC. Its translation is CASSLETAYEQYF.